Listed below are T cell receptor beta chains from one sample, sequenced in a study of T cells after yellow fever vaccination. TCRdb passed the 5' RACE reads through MiXCR, listing each CDR3 protein once. The sample has 400,000 to 650,000 distinct CDR3 sequences, 21% seen once. The specimen was PBMCs, collected roughly 23 days after the first yellow fever vaccination. The receptors shown here come from a young man who received the YFV17D yellow fever vaccine. Each CDR3 is given with its conserved first and last residue. Fields, in order: D gene, J gene, CDR3 length, clone size, V gene, CDR3 protein, CDR3 DNA. D genes are given only for firm matches. Clone size is stated in some rows and not others, as once, few, many or a class when expanded.

TRBD1	TRBJ2-2	15	NA	TRBV7-2	CASSTDRDNTGELFF	TGTGCCAGCAGCACCGACAGGGATAACACCGGGGAGCTGTTTTTT
NA	TRBJ2-3	13	NA	TRBV25-1	CASSEQTDHTQYF	TGTGCCAGCAGTGAGCAGACTGATCATACGCAGTATTTT
NA	TRBJ1-1	13	few	TRBV20-1	CSAEPEGVTEAFF	TGCAGTGCCGAGCCCGAAGGGGTTACTGAAGCTTTCTTT
TRBD2	TRBJ2-3	14	NA	TRBV4-1	CASSQEGGLATQYF	TGCGCCAGCAGCCAAGAAGGTGGACTAGCGACTCAGTATTTT
NA	TRBJ2-2	14	NA	TRBV28	CATAPGQRTGELFF	TGTGCCACGGCCCCCGGGCAGAGAACCGGGGAGCTGTTTTTT
NA	TRBJ2-1	16	few	TRBV7-2	CASSPPRTGGYNEQFF	TGTGCCAGCAGCCCCCCCCGGACTGGGGGCTACAATGAGCAGTTCTTC
NA	TRBJ1-5	14	NA	TRBV7-2	CASSLNGGDQPQHF	TGTGCCAGCAGCTTAAATGGGGGAGATCAGCCCCAGCATTTT
TRBD1	TRBJ2-2	15	NA	TRBV15	CATSLGQGYTGELFF	TGTGCCACCAGCCTGGGACAGGGGTACACCGGGGAGCTGTTTTTT
NA	TRBJ1-5	13	NA	TRBV20-1	CSARAYGNQPQHF	TGCAGTGCTAGGGCCTATGGCAATCAGCCCCAGCATTTT
NA	TRBJ1-1	14	NA	TRBV28	CASIDGVMNTEAFF	TGTGCCAGCATCGACGGAGTCATGAACACTGAAGCTTTCTTT
TRBD1	TRBJ2-7	13	NA	TRBV20-1	CSASFDRGHEQYF	TGCAGTGCAAGCTTCGACAGGGGGCACGAGCAGTACTTC
NA	TRBJ2-1	15	NA	TRBV20-1	CSARDDLSSYNEQFF	TGCAGTGCTAGAGATGATCTTAGCTCCTACAATGAGCAGTTCTTC
NA	TRBJ2-5	12	many	TRBV7-8	CASTPGEETQYF	TGTGCCAGCACCCCAGGGGAGGAGACCCAGTACTTC
NA	TRBJ1-2	13	NA	TRBV13	CASSLSGLNRYTF	TGTGCCAGCAGCTTATCAGGGTTGAATCGCTACACCTTC
TRBD1	TRBJ2-3	16	few	TRBV7-8	CASSLGNRGVTDTQYF	TGTGCCAGCAGCTTAGGAAACAGGGGGGTTACAGATACGCAGTATTTT
NA	TRBJ2-1	13	NA	TRBV7-8	CASSSASYNEQFF	TGTGCCAGCAGCTCCGCGAGTTACAATGAGCAGTTCTTC
TRBD1	TRBJ1-1	16	NA	TRBV7-2	CASSPRGRTGFTEAFF	TGTGCCAGCAGCCCAAGAGGCCGGACAGGGTTCACTGAAGCTTTCTTT
NA	TRBJ2-7	13	few	TRBV20-1	CSAMGRGAYEQYF	TGCAGTGCTATGGGTCGCGGGGCCTACGAGCAGTACTTC
NA	TRBJ2-3	16	few	TRBV3-1	CASSPGGAGRRGTQYF	TGTGCCAGCAGCCCAGGGGGAGCGGGGCGTCGGGGGACGCAGTATTTT
NA	TRBJ1-6	14	NA	TRBV5-1	CASSLTGSNSPLHF	TGCGCCAGCAGCTTGACAGGGAGCAATTCACCCCTCCACTTT
NA	TRBJ2-3	16	NA	TRBV7-2	CASSYSAWGSTDTQYF	TGTGCCAGCAGCTACAGCGCGTGGGGGAGCACAGATACGCAGTATTTT
NA	TRBJ1-5	12	NA	TRBV30	CAWDRENQPQHF	TGTGCCTGGGACAGAGAAAATCAGCCCCAGCATTTT
TRBD1	TRBJ2-1	16	NA	TRBV7-3	CASSLSQGGGVNEQFF	TGTGCCAGCAGCTTATCACAGGGGGGCGGGGTCAATGAGCAGTTCTTC
TRBD1	TRBJ2-3	14	NA	TRBV15	CATRTTGTGDTQYF	TGTGCCACCAGGACAACCGGGACAGGAGATACGCAGTATTTT
NA	TRBJ2-6	17	NA	TRBV21-1	CASSKEHGVGGPNVLTF	TGTGCCAGCAGCAAAGAACACGGGGTGGGCGGCCCCAACGTCCTGACTTTC
NA	TRBJ2-1	16	NA	TRBV6-5	CASSYDGVSSYNEQFF	TGTGCCAGCAGTTACGACGGGGTCAGCTCCTACAATGAGCAGTTCTTC
NA	TRBJ2-7	15	few	TRBV5-6	CASSLLLRFTYEQYF	TGTGCCAGCAGCTTGCTTTTGAGGTTTACCTACGAGCAGTACTTC
NA	TRBJ2-3	15	many	TRBV27	CASSLQLGFTDTQYF	TGTGCCAGCAGCCTCCAGTTGGGTTTCACAGATACGCAGTATTTT
TRBD2	TRBJ2-5	13	few	TRBV7-2	CVAGQMYQETQYF	TGTGTAGCGGGTCAAATGTACCAAGAGACCCAGTACTTC
TRBD1	TRBJ1-6	15	NA	TRBV6-5	CASSYETGNNSPLHF	TGTGCCAGCAGTTACGAGACAGGGAACAATTCACCCCTCCACTTT
TRBD1	TRBJ2-7	12	many	TRBV5-1	CASSVTGDEQYF	TGCGCCAGCAGCGTGACAGGGGACGAGCAGTACTTC
NA	TRBJ2-1	14	few	TRBV11-2	CASSRAASYNEQFF	TGTGCCAGCTCGCGGGCTGCCTCCTACAATGAGCAGTTCTTC
TRBD1	TRBJ2-5	18	few	TRBV4-3	CASSQRGQGIPQQETQYF	TGCGCCAGCAGCCAAAGGGGACAGGGAATCCCCCAACAAGAGACCCAGTACTTC
TRBD1	TRBJ1-1	16	few	TRBV7-9	CASSASWTGGNTEAFF	TGTGCCAGCAGCGCGAGCTGGACAGGGGGGAACACTGAAGCTTTCTTT
NA	TRBJ2-5	14	NA	TRBV6-5	CASSYVQRRETQYF	TGTGCCAGCAGTTACGTGCAGCGGAGGGAGACCCAGTACTTC
TRBD1	TRBJ2-7	15	few	TRBV16	CASSQPGQGALGQYF	TGTGCCAGCAGCCAACCCGGACAGGGGGCGCTGGGGCAGTACTTC